The T cell receptor (beta chain) under discussion was sequenced for a study of cytomegalovirus exposure and HLA in healthy donors. Across the whole study: Earlier sequencing of 150 million to 200 million T cells yielded around 100 million unique TCR beta sequences. Overall study findings and caveats: When the data were analyzed later, several of the most significant clusters appeared to be linked to common viral pathogens. There was a cluster of highly shared sequence variants that was likely a sequencing artifact. Most TCR sequences were seen very rarely across donors, but some public TCRs occurred in many.

The PCR contained 60 Vbeta and 13 Jbeta primers. The method was immunoSEQ multiplex PCR; TCRdb's version includes in-frame clones alone and lacks a portion of them. Of over 100,000 clones listed, about 76% are singletons. As concerns this clone: Its target is unknown.

V lost 7 bases and J 0 bases, leaving 9 bases between the germline ends. The germline gives CDR1 MGHDK, CDR2 SYGVNS. CDR3 length: 14 residues. What was sequenced was PBMCs. The chain recombines TRBV25-1 with TRBJ2-2; D may be TRBD1 (5 bases). This TCR was recovered from a man aged 30 to 39 in good health and CMV-seropositive. CDR3 coding DNA: TGTGCCAGCACGCCAGGGACGAACACCGGGGAGCTGTTTTTT. Translating it yields CASTPGTNTGELFF.